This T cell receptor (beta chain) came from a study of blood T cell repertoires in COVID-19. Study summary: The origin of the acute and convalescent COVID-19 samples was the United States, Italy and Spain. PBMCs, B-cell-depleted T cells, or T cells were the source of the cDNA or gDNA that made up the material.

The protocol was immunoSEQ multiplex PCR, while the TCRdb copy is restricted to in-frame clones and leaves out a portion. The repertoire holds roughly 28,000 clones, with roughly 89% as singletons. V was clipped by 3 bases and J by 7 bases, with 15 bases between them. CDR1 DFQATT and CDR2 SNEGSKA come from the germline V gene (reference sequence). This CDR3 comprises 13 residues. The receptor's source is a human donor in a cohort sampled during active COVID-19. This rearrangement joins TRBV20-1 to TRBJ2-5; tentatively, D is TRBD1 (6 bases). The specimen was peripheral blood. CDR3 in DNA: TGCAGTGCTAGTGGGCAGGGGTTCGGGACCCAGTACTTC. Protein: CSASGQGFGTQYF.